This TCR beta chain was sequenced during a study of shared clonotypes between healthy human individuals. In the authors' workflow: From ImmunoSEQ came sequences covering only the junction and carrying no quality scores, so filtering differed. TCRdb keeps only in-frame clones here, not all; method: immunoSEQ multiplex PCR. V and J calls and clone size are those listed in that table; D and trimming were worked out from the DNA. The data show about 470,000 clones, with about four fifths seen just once and around 14% held by the top ten. General study results and limits: Genetic and exposure-history diversity was limited by the few donors.

Points on this clone: As yet, its antigen is unknown.

This CDR3 is built from 14 residues. Germline values: CDR1 PRHDT, CDR2 FYEKMQ (reference sequence). V was cut by 3 bases and J by 6 bases, with 14 bases left in between. Within Nashville, Tennessee resided all donors, each a Caucasian adult. V and J are TRBV13 and TRBJ1-2, with D maybe TRBD1 (6 bases). Specimen: PBMCs. The source is a woman aged 40 to 50 in good health. Some clones in this sample may be carry-over from other donors' samples. The CDR3 nucleotides read TGTGCCAGCAGCTTGCGTTTGGGGGCGAATGGCTACACCTTC. Translated, it gives CASSLRLGANGYTF.